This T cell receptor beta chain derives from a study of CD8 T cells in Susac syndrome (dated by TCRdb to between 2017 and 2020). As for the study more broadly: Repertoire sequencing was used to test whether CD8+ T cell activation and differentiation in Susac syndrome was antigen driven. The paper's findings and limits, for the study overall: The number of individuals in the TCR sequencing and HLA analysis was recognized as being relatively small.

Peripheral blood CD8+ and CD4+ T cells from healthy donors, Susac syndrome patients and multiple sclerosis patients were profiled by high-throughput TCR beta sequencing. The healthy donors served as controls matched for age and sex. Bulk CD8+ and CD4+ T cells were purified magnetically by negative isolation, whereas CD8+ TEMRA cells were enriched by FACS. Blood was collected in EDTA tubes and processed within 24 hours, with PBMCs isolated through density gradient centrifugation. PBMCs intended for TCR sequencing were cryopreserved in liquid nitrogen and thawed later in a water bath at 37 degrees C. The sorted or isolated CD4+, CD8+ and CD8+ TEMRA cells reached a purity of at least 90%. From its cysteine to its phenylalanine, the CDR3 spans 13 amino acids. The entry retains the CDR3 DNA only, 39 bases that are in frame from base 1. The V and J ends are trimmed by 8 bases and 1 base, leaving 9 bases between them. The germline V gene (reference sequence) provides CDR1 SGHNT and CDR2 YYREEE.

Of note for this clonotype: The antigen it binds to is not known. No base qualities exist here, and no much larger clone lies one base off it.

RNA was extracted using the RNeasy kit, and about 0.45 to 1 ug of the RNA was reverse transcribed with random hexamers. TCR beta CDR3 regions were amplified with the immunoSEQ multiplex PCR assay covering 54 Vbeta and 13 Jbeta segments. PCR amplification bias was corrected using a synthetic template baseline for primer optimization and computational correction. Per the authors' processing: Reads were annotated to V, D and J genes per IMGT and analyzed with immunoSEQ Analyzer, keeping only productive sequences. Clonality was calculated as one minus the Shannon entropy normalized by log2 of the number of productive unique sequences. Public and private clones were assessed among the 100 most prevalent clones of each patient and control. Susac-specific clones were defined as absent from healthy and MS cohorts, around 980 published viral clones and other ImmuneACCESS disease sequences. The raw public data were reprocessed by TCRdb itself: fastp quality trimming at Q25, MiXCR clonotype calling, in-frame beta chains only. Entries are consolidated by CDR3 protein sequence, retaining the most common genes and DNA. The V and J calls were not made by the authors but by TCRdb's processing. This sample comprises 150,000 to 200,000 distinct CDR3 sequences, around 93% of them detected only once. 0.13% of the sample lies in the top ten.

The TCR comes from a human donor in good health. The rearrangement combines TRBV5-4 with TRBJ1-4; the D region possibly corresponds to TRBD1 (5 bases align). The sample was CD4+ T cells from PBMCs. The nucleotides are TGTGCCAGTAGTACAGGAACTAATGAAAAACTGTTTTTT. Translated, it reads CASSTGTNEKLFF.